The clone carrying this T cell receptor (beta chain) was found many times. Its specificity is not known. The data derive from a study of CD8+CD57+ T cells in acquired aplastic anemia. Study results and limitations: CD8+ Simpson's diversity showed no significant patient-control difference.

CDR3 length: 15 amino acids. V was trimmed by 2 bases and J by 5 bases, leaving 10 bases between them. Template material for TCR beta VDJ and CDR3 profiling consisted of genomic DNA. TCRdb fed the reads into MiXCR, producing one record per CDR3 protein. This sample has some 180,000 distinct CDR3 sequences, with about half found just once. The source material was sorted CD4+, CD8+, or CD8+CD57+ T cells (not recorded which) from PBMCs. The clonotype originates from a human donor in good health. The chain recombines TRBV12-3 or TRBV12-4 with TRBJ1-6; D is undetermined. The CDR3 region is CASSLRSRDNSPLHF. The CDR3 nucleotides are TGTGCCAGCAGTTTACGCTCGAGGGATAATTCACCCCTCCACTTT.